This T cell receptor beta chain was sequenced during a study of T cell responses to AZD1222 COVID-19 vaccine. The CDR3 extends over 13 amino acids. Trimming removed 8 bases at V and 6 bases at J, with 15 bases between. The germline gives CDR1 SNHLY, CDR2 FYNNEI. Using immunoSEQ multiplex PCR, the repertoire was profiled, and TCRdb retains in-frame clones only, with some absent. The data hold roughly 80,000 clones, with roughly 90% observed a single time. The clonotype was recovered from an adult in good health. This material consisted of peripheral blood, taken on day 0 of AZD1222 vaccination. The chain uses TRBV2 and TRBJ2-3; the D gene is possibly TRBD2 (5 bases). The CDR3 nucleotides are TGTGCCAGCGCAGTCGGGGAAATCGATACGCAGTATTTT. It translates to CASAVGEIDTQYF.